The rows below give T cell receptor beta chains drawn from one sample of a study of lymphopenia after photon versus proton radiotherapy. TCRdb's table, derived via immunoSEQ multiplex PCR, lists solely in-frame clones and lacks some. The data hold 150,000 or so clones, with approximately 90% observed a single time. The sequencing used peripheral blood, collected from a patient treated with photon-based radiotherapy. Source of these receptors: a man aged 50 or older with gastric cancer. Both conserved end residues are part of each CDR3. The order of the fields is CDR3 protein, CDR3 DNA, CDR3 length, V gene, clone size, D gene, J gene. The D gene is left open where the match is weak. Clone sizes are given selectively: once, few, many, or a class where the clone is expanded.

CDR3aa: CASRPPGSRGDEKLFF
CDR3nt: TGTGCAAGTCGCCCCCCCGGTTCCAGGGGAGATGAAAAACTGTTTTTT
len: 16
v_gene: TRBV12-2
abundance: NA
d_gene: NA
j_gene: TRBJ1-4

CDR3aa: CASSPDRVSNQPQHF
CDR3nt: TGTGCCAGCTCTCCCGACAGGGTTAGCAATCAGCCCCAGCATTTT
len: 15
v_gene: TRBV18
abundance: few
d_gene: TRBD1
j_gene: TRBJ1-5

CDR3aa: CASSVGGTDTQYF
CDR3nt: TGTGCCAGTAGTGTGGGAGGCACAGATACGCAGTATTTT
len: 13
v_gene: TRBV19
abundance: NA
d_gene: NA
j_gene: TRBJ2-3

CDR3aa: CASSSRFGTSGRYEQFF
CDR3nt: TGTGCCAGCAGCTCTCGTTTCGGGACTAGCGGGAGGTATGAGCAGTTCTTC
len: 17
v_gene: TRBV5-8
abundance: NA
d_gene: TRBD2
j_gene: TRBJ2-1

CDR3aa: CAISEGTYEQYF
CDR3nt: TGTGCCATCAGTGAGGGAACCTACGAGCAGTACTTC
len: 12
v_gene: TRBV10-3
abundance: NA
d_gene: NA
j_gene: TRBJ2-7

CDR3aa: CATSRDTLNQPQHF
CDR3nt: TGTGCCACCAGCAGAGATACACTCAATCAGCCCCAGCATTTT
len: 14
v_gene: TRBV15
abundance: NA
d_gene: NA
j_gene: TRBJ1-5

CDR3aa: CASKVLPGQGVGEQFF
CDR3nt: TGTGCCAGCAAAGTACTACCGGGACAGGGAGTTGGTGAGCAGTTCTTC
len: 16
v_gene: TRBV27
abundance: NA
d_gene: TRBD1
j_gene: TRBJ2-1

CDR3aa: CALHRGPLNTEAFF
CDR3nt: TGTGCCCTCCACAGGGGCCCCCTGAACACTGAAGCTTTCTTT
len: 14
v_gene: TRBV9
abundance: once
d_gene: TRBD1
j_gene: TRBJ1-1

CDR3aa: CASSPTSGRVQETQYF
CDR3nt: TGTGCCAGCAGCCCGACTAGCGGGAGGGTTCAAGAGACCCAGTACTTC
len: 16
v_gene: TRBV5-6
abundance: NA
d_gene: TRBD2
j_gene: TRBJ2-5

CDR3aa: CASKQGTGISQPQHF
CDR3nt: TGTGCCAGCAAACAAGGGACAGGGATTTCTCAGCCCCAGCATTTT
len: 15
v_gene: TRBV6-1
abundance: NA
d_gene: TRBD1
j_gene: TRBJ1-5

CDR3aa: CASSRGQGAFYTF
CDR3nt: TGTGCCAGCAGCCGGGGACAGGGTGCCTTCTACACCTTC
len: 13
v_gene: TRBV5-5
abundance: NA
d_gene: TRBD1
j_gene: TRBJ1-2

CDR3aa: CASRDRTTNTGELFF
CDR3nt: TGTGCCAGCAGGGACAGGACGACGAACACCGGGGAGCTGTTTTTT
len: 15
v_gene: TRBV2
abundance: NA
d_gene: TRBD1
j_gene: TRBJ2-2

CDR3aa: CASSRDRDQPQHF
CDR3nt: TGTGCCAGTAGCCGGGACAGGGATCAGCCCCAGCATTTT
len: 13
v_gene: TRBV19
abundance: NA
d_gene: TRBD1
j_gene: TRBJ1-5

CDR3aa: CASRAGEETQYF
CDR3nt: TGTGCCAGCAGGGCTGGGGAGGAGACCCAGTACTTC
len: 12
v_gene: TRBV2
abundance: NA
d_gene: NA
j_gene: TRBJ2-5

CDR3aa: CASSRGLNTEAFF
CDR3nt: TGTGCCAGCAGCCGAGGACTGAACACTGAAGCTTTCTTT
len: 13
v_gene: TRBV7-9
abundance: NA
d_gene: NA
j_gene: TRBJ1-1

CDR3aa: CASRSGTGERGRGYTF
CDR3nt: TGTGCCAGTCGTTCCGGGACAGGGGAACGTGGACGGGGCTACACCTTC
len: 16
v_gene: TRBV19
abundance: NA
d_gene: TRBD1
j_gene: TRBJ1-2

CDR3aa: CASSPSGRRADTQYF
CDR3nt: TGTGCCAGCAGTCCTAGCGGGAGGCGTGCAGATACGCAGTATTTT
len: 15
v_gene: TRBV7-3
abundance: NA
d_gene: TRBD2
j_gene: TRBJ2-3

CDR3aa: CASSARAGGNTEAFF
CDR3nt: TGTGCCAGCAGCGCGAGGGCCGGGGGGAACACTGAAGCTTTCTTT
len: 15
v_gene: TRBV11-2
abundance: NA
d_gene: NA
j_gene: TRBJ1-1

CDR3aa: CSVPGQGNYGYTF
CDR3nt: TGCAGCGTCCCGGGACAGGGAAACTATGGCTACACCTTC
len: 13
v_gene: TRBV29-1
abundance: NA
d_gene: TRBD1
j_gene: TRBJ1-2

CDR3aa: CASSGPPIGYEQYF
CDR3nt: TGTGCCAGCAGTGGGCCTCCCATTGGCTACGAGCAGTACTTC
len: 14
v_gene: TRBV2
abundance: NA
d_gene: NA
j_gene: TRBJ2-7

CDR3aa: CASSQQGTASTDTQYF
CDR3nt: TGTGCCAGCAGCCAACAAGGCACCGCAAGCACAGATACGCAGTATTTT
len: 16
v_gene: TRBV14
abundance: NA
d_gene: NA
j_gene: TRBJ2-3

CDR3aa: CASRAGTRQFF
CDR3nt: TGTGCCAGCAGGGCCGGGACTAGGCAGTTCTTC
len: 11
v_gene: TRBV6-5
abundance: NA
d_gene: TRBD2
j_gene: TRBJ2-1

CDR3aa: CASSYSRTQETQYF
CDR3nt: TGTGCCAGCAGTTACTCCCGAACTCAAGAGACCCAGTACTTC
len: 14
v_gene: TRBV6-5
abundance: NA
d_gene: NA
j_gene: TRBJ2-5

CDR3aa: CASSSDGSTEAFF
CDR3nt: TGTGCCAGCAGCTCGGATGGGAGCACTGAAGCTTTCTTT
len: 13
v_gene: TRBV11-1
abundance: NA
d_gene: NA
j_gene: TRBJ1-1

CDR3aa: CASSSQGGNTEAFF
CDR3nt: TGCGCCAGCAGCTCGCAGGGGGGGAACACTGAAGCTTTCTTT
len: 14
v_gene: TRBV5-1
abundance: NA
d_gene: TRBD1
j_gene: TRBJ1-1

CDR3aa: CASSLDRGVHEQYF
CDR3nt: TGTGCCAGCAGCTTGGACAGGGGAGTCCACGAGCAGTACTTC
len: 14
v_gene: TRBV7-9
abundance: NA
d_gene: TRBD1
j_gene: TRBJ2-7

CDR3aa: CASSHSPTSGRAKETQYF
CDR3nt: TGTGCCAGCAGCCACTCCCCCACTAGCGGGAGGGCCAAAGAGACCCAGTACTTC
len: 18
v_gene: TRBV5-6
abundance: NA
d_gene: TRBD2
j_gene: TRBJ2-5

CDR3aa: CASSLGLAGGQETQYF
CDR3nt: TGTGCCAGCAGCTTGGGACTAGCGGGGGGCCAAGAGACCCAGTACTTC
len: 16
v_gene: TRBV5-8
abundance: NA
d_gene: TRBD2
j_gene: TRBJ2-5

CDR3aa: CASSSTSGYQETQYF
CDR3nt: TGTGCCAGCAGCTCGACTAGCGGGTACCAAGAGACCCAGTACTTC
len: 15
v_gene: TRBV7-2
abundance: NA
d_gene: TRBD2
j_gene: TRBJ2-5

CDR3aa: CASSYSNSNQPQHF
CDR3nt: TGTGCCAGCAGTTACTCGAATAGCAATCAGCCCCAGCATTTT
len: 14
v_gene: TRBV6-5
abundance: NA
d_gene: NA
j_gene: TRBJ1-5

CDR3aa: CASSLAGNEQFF
CDR3nt: TGCGCCAGCAGCTTAGCCGGGAATGAGCAGTTCTTC
len: 12
v_gene: TRBV5-1
abundance: NA
d_gene: NA
j_gene: TRBJ2-1

CDR3aa: CSVVTGQDLSSYNEQFF
CDR3nt: TGCAGCGTGGTTACGGGACAGGATCTTAGCTCCTACAATGAGCAGTTCTTC
len: 17
v_gene: TRBV29-1
abundance: NA
d_gene: TRBD1
j_gene: TRBJ2-1

CDR3aa: CASSRGTSGSTGELFF
CDR3nt: TGTGCCAGTAGTAGGGGGACTAGCGGGAGCACCGGGGAGCTGTTTTTT
len: 16
v_gene: TRBV19
abundance: once
d_gene: TRBD2
j_gene: TRBJ2-2

CDR3aa: CASSLGGGLNTGELFF
CDR3nt: TGTGCCAGCAGCTTGGGTGGGGGCTTGAACACCGGGGAGCTGTTTTTT
len: 16
v_gene: TRBV5-6
abundance: NA
d_gene: NA
j_gene: TRBJ2-2

CDR3aa: CASSIPYNEQFF
CDR3nt: TGTGCCAGTAGTATCCCCTACAATGAGCAGTTCTTC
len: 12
v_gene: TRBV19
abundance: once
d_gene: NA
j_gene: TRBJ2-1

CDR3aa: CASSPTGTGSHEQYF
CDR3nt: TGTGCCAGCAGCCCGACCGGGACAGGGTCCCACGAGCAGTACTTC
len: 15
v_gene: TRBV5-4
abundance: NA
d_gene: TRBD1
j_gene: TRBJ2-7

CDR3aa: CASSPPVSLGETQYF
CDR3nt: TGTGCCAGCTCACCCCCCGTAAGCCTGGGGGAGACCCAGTACTTC
len: 15
v_gene: TRBV18
abundance: NA
d_gene: NA
j_gene: TRBJ2-5

CDR3aa: CASSSKGYTEAFF
CDR3nt: TGTGCCAGCAGCTCAAAGGGTTACACTGAAGCTTTCTTT
len: 13
v_gene: TRBV7-9
abundance: NA
d_gene: NA
j_gene: TRBJ1-1

CDR3aa: CASGQKDYGYTF
CDR3nt: TGTGCCTCCGGACAGAAGGACTATGGCTACACCTTC
len: 12
v_gene: TRBV30
abundance: few
d_gene: NA
j_gene: TRBJ1-2

CDR3aa: CASSPPGTANEKLFF
CDR3nt: TGTGCCAGCTCACCGCCCGGGACAGCTAATGAAAAACTGTTTTTT
len: 15
v_gene: TRBV18
abundance: NA
d_gene: TRBD1
j_gene: TRBJ1-4

CDR3aa: CAWSPGYTEAFF
CDR3nt: TGTGCCTGGAGTCCCGGCTACACTGAAGCTTTCTTT
len: 12
v_gene: TRBV30
abundance: NA
d_gene: NA
j_gene: TRBJ1-1

CDR3aa: CASSARDRGIGEQYF
CDR3nt: TGTGCCAGCAGCGCGAGGGACAGGGGGATCGGCGAGCAGTACTTC
len: 15
v_gene: TRBV9
abundance: few
d_gene: TRBD1
j_gene: TRBJ2-7

CDR3aa: CASSLGEGYEQFF
CDR3nt: TGTGCCAGCAGCTTGGGGGAGGGGTATGAGCAGTTCTTC
len: 13
v_gene: TRBV7-6
abundance: NA
d_gene: TRBD2
j_gene: TRBJ2-1

CDR3aa: CASSLREADTQYF
CDR3nt: TGTGCCAGCAGCTTAAGAGAGGCAGATACGCAGTATTTT
len: 13
v_gene: TRBV7-2
abundance: NA
d_gene: NA
j_gene: TRBJ2-3

CDR3aa: CASRDGTRTSGFNEQYF
CDR3nt: TGCGCCAGCAGGGACGGGACAAGGACTAGCGGCTTCAACGAGCAGTACTTC
len: 17
v_gene: TRBV5-1
abundance: once
d_gene: TRBD2
j_gene: TRBJ2-7

CDR3aa: CASSQVQGGETQYF
CDR3nt: TGCGCCAGCAGCCAAGTTCAGGGGGGAGAGACCCAGTACTTC
len: 14
v_gene: TRBV4-1
abundance: NA
d_gene: NA
j_gene: TRBJ2-5

CDR3aa: CASSPLGSYNEQFF
CDR3nt: TGTGCCAGCTCACCCCTGGGATCCTACAATGAGCAGTTCTTC
len: 14
v_gene: TRBV18
abundance: NA
d_gene: NA
j_gene: TRBJ2-1

CDR3aa: CASSQASSDDSYNEQFF
CDR3nt: TGCGCCAGCAGCCAAGCGTCTAGCGATGACTCCTACAATGAGCAGTTCTTC
len: 17
v_gene: TRBV4-3
abundance: NA
d_gene: NA
j_gene: TRBJ2-1

CDR3aa: CASSLGGTILYGYTF
CDR3nt: TGTGCCAGCAGCTTGGGTGGGACTATCCTCTATGGCTACACCTTC
len: 15
v_gene: TRBV7-2
abundance: NA
d_gene: NA
j_gene: TRBJ1-2

CDR3aa: CASSPAGTGPQGYTF
CDR3nt: TGTGCCAGCTCACCTGCGGGGACAGGCCCTCAGGGCTACACCTTC
len: 15
v_gene: TRBV18
abundance: NA
d_gene: TRBD1
j_gene: TRBJ1-2

CDR3aa: CASSVLLGDIQYF
CDR3nt: TGCGCCAGCAGTGTTCTACTAGGGGACATTCAGTACTTC
len: 13
v_gene: TRBV10-1
abundance: NA
d_gene: NA
j_gene: TRBJ2-4

CDR3aa: CASTELAAGEQFF
CDR3nt: TGTGCCAGTACCGAACTAGCGGCCGGTGAGCAGTTCTTC
len: 13
v_gene: TRBV19
abundance: NA
d_gene: TRBD2
j_gene: TRBJ2-1

CDR3aa: CASKYLSRGGMNTEAFF
CDR3nt: TGTGCCAGTAAGTACCTTAGCAGGGGAGGAATGAACACTGAAGCTTTCTTT
len: 17
v_gene: TRBV19
abundance: NA
d_gene: NA
j_gene: TRBJ1-1

CDR3aa: CASSLRFTSGYEQYF
CDR3nt: TGTGCCAGCAGTTTACGTTTCACTAGCGGCTACGAGCAGTACTTC
len: 15
v_gene: TRBV27
abundance: NA
d_gene: TRBD2
j_gene: TRBJ2-7